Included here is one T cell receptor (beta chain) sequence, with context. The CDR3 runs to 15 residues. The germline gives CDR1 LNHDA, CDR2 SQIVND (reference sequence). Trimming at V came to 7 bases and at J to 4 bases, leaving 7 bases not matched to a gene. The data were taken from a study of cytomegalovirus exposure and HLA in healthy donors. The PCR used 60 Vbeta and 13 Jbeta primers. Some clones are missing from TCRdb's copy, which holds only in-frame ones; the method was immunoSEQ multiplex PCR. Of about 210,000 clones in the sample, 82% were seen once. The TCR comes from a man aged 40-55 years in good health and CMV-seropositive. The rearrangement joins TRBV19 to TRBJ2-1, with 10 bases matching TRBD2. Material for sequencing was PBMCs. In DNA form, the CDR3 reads TGTGCCAGTAAAGTAGCTAGCGGGAGTTACAATGAGCAGTTCTTC. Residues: CASKVASGSYNEQFF.